Listed below are T cell receptor beta chains from one sample, sequenced in a study of T cell repertoires in cytomegalovirus infection. TCRdb fed the reads into MiXCR, producing one record per CDR3 protein. The sample has about 310,000 distinct CDR3 sequences, 15% to 20% seen once. The sequenced material came from PBMCs. Receptors were obtained from a human donor in good health (CMV status not recorded). Some clones in this sample may be carry-over from other donors' samples. Each CDR3 is given with its conserved first and last residue. A D gene is named only where the DNA matches it firmly. Size is stated for part of the rows, as once, few or many counts, or as a class when the clone is expanded.

CDR3 protein: CASSVGPGNTEAFF; CDR3 DNA: TGTGCCAGCAGCGTAGGGCCAGGGAACACTGAAGCTTTCTTT; clone size: few; V gene: TRBV9; D gene: .; J gene: TRBJ1-1
CDR3 protein: CASRRNRVPGTNEKLFF; CDR3 DNA: TGTGCCAGCAGGCGTAACAGGGTTCCTGGAACTAATGAAAAACTGTTTTTT; clone size: few; V gene: TRBV6-5; D gene: .; J gene: TRBJ1-4
CDR3 protein: CSAGGGLAGTSTDTQYF; CDR3 DNA: TGCAGTGCTGGGGGGGGACTAGCGGGAACTAGCACAGATACGCAGTATTTT; clone size: few; V gene: TRBV20-1; D gene: TRBD2; J gene: TRBJ2-3
CDR3 protein: CASSFGTGATF; CDR3 DNA: .; clone size: many; V gene: TRBV12-3/TRBV12-4; D gene: .; J gene: TRBJ1-2
CDR3 protein: CASSLVGGGRQPQHF; CDR3 DNA: TGTGCCAGCAGCTTAGTGGGGGGGGGACGTCAGCCCCAGCATTTT; clone size: many; V gene: TRBV7-9; D gene: .; J gene: TRBJ1-5
CDR3 protein: CASSVQETRYF; CDR3 DNA: TGCGCCAGCAGCGTCCAAGAGACCCGGTACTTC; clone size: .; V gene: TRBV5-1; D gene: .; J gene: TRBJ2-5
CDR3 protein: CASSLAAYEQYF; CDR3 DNA: TGTGCCAGCAGCTTAGCAGCCTACGAGCAGTACTTC; clone size: many; V gene: TRBV7-2; D gene: .; J gene: TRBJ2-7
CDR3 protein: CASSYSQSGEVGGYTF; CDR3 DNA: TGTGCCAGCAGTTACAGTCAATCAGGGGAAGTTGGTGGCTACACCTTC; clone size: few; V gene: TRBV2; D gene: .; J gene: TRBJ1-2
CDR3 protein: CATSARGENTEAFF; CDR3 DNA: TGTGCCACCAGTGCCAGGGGGGAGAACACTGAAGCTTTCTTT; clone size: .; V gene: TRBV24-1; D gene: TRBD1; J gene: TRBJ1-1
CDR3 protein: CASSLLQGPYEQYF; CDR3 DNA: TGTGCCAGCAGCTTACTACAGGGGCCCTACGAGCAGTACTTC; clone size: many; V gene: TRBV7-9; D gene: TRBD1; J gene: TRBJ2-7
CDR3 protein: CASSFGQTNYGYTF; CDR3 DNA: TGTGCCAGCAGTTTCGGGCAGACTAACTATGGCTACACCTTC; clone size: few; V gene: TRBV12-3/TRBV12-4; D gene: .; J gene: TRBJ1-2
CDR3 protein: CASRDQWSESYEQYF; CDR3 DNA: TGTGCCAGCCGTGATCAATGGTCGGAATCCTACGAGCAGTACTTC; clone size: few; V gene: TRBV2; D gene: .; J gene: TRBJ2-7
CDR3 protein: CASSEWQGRTDTQYF; CDR3 DNA: TGTGCCAGCAGTGAATGGCAGGGTCGGACAGATACGCAGTATTTT; clone size: few; V gene: TRBV2; D gene: .; J gene: TRBJ2-3
CDR3 protein: CASSRQGSGETQYF; CDR3 DNA: TGTGCCAGCAGCCGACAGGGGTCGGGGGAGACCCAGTACTTC; clone size: many; V gene: TRBV7-3; D gene: TRBD1; J gene: TRBJ2-5
CDR3 protein: CSARDYSGNTEAFF; CDR3 DNA: TGCAGTGCTAGGGACTACAGTGGGAACACTGAAGCTTTCTTT; clone size: few; V gene: TRBV20-1; D gene: .; J gene: TRBJ1-1
CDR3 protein: CASSQVPPGIIDTQYF; CDR3 DNA: TGTGCCAGCAGCCAAGTCCCCCCAGGGATTATCGATACGCAGTATTTT; clone size: few; V gene: TRBV3-1; D gene: .; J gene: TRBJ2-3
CDR3 protein: CASSSTTGTGASYTF; CDR3 DNA: TGTGCCAGCAGTAGCACTACCGGGACAGGGGCCTCCTACACCTTC; clone size: many; V gene: TRBV12-3/TRBV12-4; D gene: TRBD1; J gene: TRBJ1-2
CDR3 protein: CASSLGAGWQVGKETQYF; CDR3 DNA: TGTGCCAGCAGCTTAGGGGCAGGGTGGCAAGTCGGGAAAGAGACCCAGTACTTC; clone size: few; V gene: TRBV7-2; D gene: .; J gene: TRBJ2-5
CDR3 protein: CASSLARMAFF; CDR3 DNA: TGTGCCAGCAGCTTAGCCCGTATGGCTTTCTTT; clone size: .; V gene: TRBV7-9; D gene: .; J gene: TRBJ1-1
CDR3 protein: CASSFDRLLQPQHF; CDR3 DNA: TGTGCCAGCAGTTTCGACAGGCTCCTACAGCCCCAGCATTTT; clone size: many; V gene: TRBV12-3/TRBV12-4; D gene: .; J gene: TRBJ1-5
CDR3 protein: CASSRGWGGFGNEQFF; CDR3 DNA: TGTGCCAGCAGCCGCGGCTGGGGGGGGTTCGGAAATGAGCAGTTCTTC; clone size: .; V gene: TRBV11-2; D gene: TRBD2; J gene: TRBJ2-1
CDR3 protein: CASSFSGTGVNYEQYF; CDR3 DNA: TGTGCCAGCAGCTTTTCCGGGACAGGGGTAAACTACGAGCAGTACTTC; clone size: many; V gene: TRBV7-2; D gene: TRBD1; J gene: TRBJ2-7
CDR3 protein: CASSLHGGYQETQYF; CDR3 DNA: TGTGCCAGCAGCTTGCACGGGGGGTACCAAGAGACCCAGTACTTC; clone size: .; V gene: TRBV7-9; D gene: TRBD2; J gene: TRBJ2-5
CDR3 protein: CASQTPRVSSYEQYF; CDR3 DNA: TGTGCCAGCCAAACCCCCAGGGTATCTAGCTACGAGCAGTACTTC; clone size: many; V gene: TRBV19; D gene: .; J gene: TRBJ2-7
CDR3 protein: CASSVGRVGGYTF; CDR3 DNA: TGTGCCAGCAGTGTCGGCAGAGTCGGTGGCTACACCTTC; clone size: many; V gene: TRBV25-1; D gene: .; J gene: TRBJ1-2
CDR3 protein: CASSPGTGGGYEQYF; CDR3 DNA: TGCGCCAGCAGCCCCGGGACAGGGGGCGGCTACGAGCAGTACTTC; clone size: few; V gene: TRBV4-1; D gene: TRBD1; J gene: TRBJ2-7
CDR3 protein: CASSQDNYGYTF; CDR3 DNA: TGTGCCAGCAGCCAAGATAATTATGGCTACACCTTC; clone size: many; V gene: TRBV4-2; D gene: .; J gene: TRBJ1-2
CDR3 protein: CASSLGDRGYNEQFF; CDR3 DNA: TGTGCCAGCAGCTTGGGGGACAGGGGCTACAATGAGCAGTTCTTC; clone size: .; V gene: TRBV5-5; D gene: TRBD1; J gene: TRBJ2-1
CDR3 protein: CATSASGEGSNQPQHF; CDR3 DNA: TGTGCCACCAGTGCCTCGGGGGAGGGAAGCAATCAGCCCCAGCATTTT; clone size: few; V gene: TRBV24-1; D gene: .; J gene: TRBJ1-5
CDR3 protein: CSARDPEGPLNTEAFF; CDR3 DNA: TGCAGTGCTAGAGATCCGGAGGGACCCCTGAACACTGAAGCTTTCTTT; clone size: few; V gene: TRBV20-1; D gene: .; J gene: TRBJ1-1
CDR3 protein: CASSAPSTGVDYGYTF; CDR3 DNA: TGTGCCAGCAGCGCCCCGAGCACAGGGGTTGACTATGGCTACACCTTC; clone size: .; V gene: TRBV9; D gene: TRBD1; J gene: TRBJ1-2
CDR3 protein: CASRRLAGLNTGELFF; CDR3 DNA: TGTGCCAGCAGAAGACTAGCGGGGCTCAACACCGGGGAGCTGTTTTTT; clone size: .; V gene: TRBV6-2/TRBV6-3; D gene: TRBD2; J gene: TRBJ2-2
CDR3 protein: CSASTGVGYGYTF; CDR3 DNA: TGCAGTGCTAGCACGGGGGTAGGGTATGGCTACACCTTC; clone size: few; V gene: TRBV20-1; D gene: .; J gene: TRBJ1-2
CDR3 protein: CASDRDANTGELFF; CDR3 DNA: TGTGCCAGCGACCGGGACGCGAACACCGGGGAGCTGTTTTTT; clone size: many; V gene: TRBV2; D gene: .; J gene: TRBJ2-2
CDR3 protein: CASSFVLSLGEAGELFF; CDR3 DNA: TGTGCCAGCAGCTTCGTATTATCGCTCGGGGAGGCCGGGGAGCTGTTTTTT; clone size: many; V gene: TRBV7-2; D gene: .; J gene: TRBJ2-2
CDR3 protein: CASSEGRDSRELFF; CDR3 DNA: TGTGCCAGCAGTGAAGGGAGGGACAGCCGGGAGCTGTTTTTT; clone size: few; V gene: TRBV28; D gene: .; J gene: TRBJ2-2
CDR3 protein: CASSHRGGGETQYF; CDR3 DNA: TGTGCCAGCAGTCACAGGGGGGGAGGAGAGACCCAGTACTTC; clone size: few; V gene: TRBV12-3/TRBV12-4; D gene: .; J gene: TRBJ2-5
CDR3 protein: CASSLQGVDEKLFF; CDR3 DNA: TGTGCCAGCAGCTTACAGGGGGTGGATGAAAAACTGTTTTTT; clone size: many; V gene: TRBV12-3/TRBV12-4; D gene: TRBD1; J gene: TRBJ1-4
CDR3 protein: CASIGGGANTGELFF; CDR3 DNA: TGTGCCAGCATAGGGGGGGGTGCCAACACCGGGGAGCTGTTTTTT; clone size: few; V gene: TRBV7-2; D gene: .; J gene: TRBJ2-2
CDR3 protein: CASSGRSFRSQYF; CDR3 DNA: TGTGCCAGCAGCGGTCGGAGTTTCCGCTCTCAGTACTTC; clone size: .; V gene: TRBV2; D gene: .; J gene: TRBJ2-4
CDR3 protein: CSAVGDSNQPQHF; CDR3 DNA: TGCAGCGCGGTCGGGGATAGCAATCAGCCCCAGCATTTT; clone size: .; V gene: TRBV29-1; D gene: .; J gene: TRBJ1-5
CDR3 protein: CASSRQGTFGYTF; CDR3 DNA: TGTGCCAGCAGCCGACAGGGGACGTTCGGCTACACCTTC; clone size: few; V gene: TRBV12-3/TRBV12-4; D gene: TRBD1; J gene: TRBJ1-2
CDR3 protein: CASSLDGGLGDSYEQYF; CDR3 DNA: TGTGCCAGCAGCTTGGATGGCGGACTGGGAGACTCCTACGAGCAGTACTTC; clone size: .; V gene: TRBV5-8; D gene: .; J gene: TRBJ2-7
CDR3 protein: CASSHTPGQGEHF; CDR3 DNA: TGCGCCAGCAGCCACACCCCGGGACAGGGAGAACATTTT; clone size: .; V gene: TRBV4-3; D gene: TRBD1; J gene: TRBJ1-5
CDR3 protein: CASSRAPLAGGTDTQYF; CDR3 DNA: TGTGCCAGCTCAAGGGCCCCACTAGCGGGGGGCACAGATACGCAGTATTTT; clone size: few; V gene: TRBV18; D gene: TRBD2; J gene: TRBJ2-3
CDR3 protein: CAAKQGSEADTQYF; CDR3 DNA: TGTGCCGCTAAACAGGGATCCGAAGCAGATACGCAGTATTTT; clone size: many; V gene: TRBV10-3; D gene: .; J gene: TRBJ2-3
CDR3 protein: CASSVPTGGTDTQYF; CDR3 DNA: TGTGCCAGCAGTGTGCCGACAGGGGGCACGGATACGCAGTATTTT; clone size: many; V gene: TRBV6-1; D gene: TRBD1; J gene: TRBJ2-3
CDR3 protein: CATSRDRGPGIDEQFF; CDR3 DNA: TGTGCCACCAGCAGAGATAGGGGCCCCGGTATCGATGAGCAGTTCTTC; clone size: many; V gene: TRBV15; D gene: .; J gene: TRBJ2-1
CDR3 protein: CASSQESWSEQYF; CDR3 DNA: TGTGCCAGCAGCCAAGAGAGCTGGAGCGAGCAGTACTTC; clone size: .; V gene: TRBV3-1; D gene: .; J gene: TRBJ2-7
CDR3 protein: CASSPSGGRDTEAFF; CDR3 DNA: TGTGCCAGCAGCCCGAGCGGGGGGAGGGACACTGAAGCTTTCTTT; clone size: many; V gene: TRBV7-2; D gene: .; J gene: TRBJ1-1
CDR3 protein: CASSRGYNQPQHF; CDR3 DNA: TGTGCCAGTAGTAGGGGATATAATCAGCCCCAGCATTTT; clone size: .; V gene: TRBV19; D gene: .; J gene: TRBJ1-5
CDR3 protein: CASSLDGQGVFVEQYF; CDR3 DNA: TGTGCCAGCAGCCTCGATGGACAGGGGGTCTTTGTCGAGCAGTACTTC; clone size: many; V gene: TRBV7-2; D gene: TRBD1; J gene: TRBJ2-7
CDR3 protein: CASSQEVKGGGAFQYNEQFF; CDR3 DNA: TGCGCCAGCAGCCAAGAAGTAAAAGGCGGGGGGGCATTTCAATACAATGAGCAGTTCTTC; clone size: many; V gene: TRBV4-3; D gene: TRBD2; J gene: TRBJ2-1